This TCR beta chain emerged from a study of blood T cell repertoires in COVID-19. Study information: Sites in the United States, Italy and Spain provided acute and convalescent COVID-19 samples. Nucleic acid was either cDNA or gDNA, and it came from T cells, B-cell-depleted T cells, or PBMCs.

In the authors' workflow: The authors estimated nucleated cell counts from reference gene primer amplification. TCRdb keeps only in-frame clones here, not all; method: immunoSEQ multiplex PCR. V and J calls and clone size are copied from that table; D and trimming were computed from the DNA. The sample gives about 100,000 clones, approximately 90% of which show up once; 0.97% is in the top ten. The CDR3 is 14 residues long. The germline CDR1 and CDR2 sequences are MGHDK and SYGVNS. Losses at the gene ends were 7 bases for V and 5 bases for J; bases not matched to a gene: 10. This receptor was taken from a man in his 60s with acute or convalescent COVID-19. The rearrangement uses TRBV25-1 and TRBJ2-5, with 7 nucleotides matching TRBD1. Specimen: peripheral blood. The CDR3 DNA reads TGTGCCAGCATCGACAGGGATGTAGGGGAGACCCAGTACTTC. This translates into CASIDRDVGETQYF.